The 14 T cell receptor beta chains below come from one sample, sequenced in a study of OX40 agonist ivuxolimab in advanced cancers. Only in-frame clones appear in the TCRdb table, and some are missing; sequencing was by immunoSEQ multiplex PCR. This sample has tens of thousands of clones, with 65% to 90% found just once. This material consisted of CD4+ or CD8+ T cells sorted from blood, taken in a trial of the OX40 agonist ivuxolimab. Every receptor here comes from an adult with an advanced solid tumor such as melanoma, head and neck, liver or kidney cancer.

The V call is TRBV30, the J call TRBJ2-5, with 7 nucleotides matching TRBD2. This CDR3 contains 13 residues. Germline V gene sequence: CDR1 GTSNPN, CDR2 SVGIG (reference sequence). V dropped 3 bases and J dropped 3; count of bases not matched to a gene: 4. CDR3 sequence (DNA): TGTGCCTGGAGCGGGCTAGCGGAAGAGACCCAGTACTTC. As protein: CAWSGLAEETQYF. Full variable domain (missing parts from reference TRBV30 and TRBJ2-5): SQTIHQWPATLVQPVGSPLSLECTVEGTSNPNLYWYRQAAGRGLQLLFYSVGIGQISSEVPQNLSASRPQDRQFILSSKKLLLSDSGFYLCAWSGLAEETQYFGPGTRLLVL.

The chain uses TRBV2 and TRBJ1-5; 7 nucleotides line up with TRBD1. CDR3 size: 16 residues. V dropped 6 bases and J dropped 1; count of bases not matched to a gene: 9. Germline CDR1 SNHLY, CDR2 FYNNEI. This CDR3 is CASSNPGQQSNQPQHF. The DNA of the CDR3 is TGTGCCAGCAGCAACCCGGGACAGCAGAGCAATCAGCCCCAGCATTTT.

J is TRBJ1-5 and V is TRBV6-6; 10 nucleotides agree with TRBD1. Germline CDR1 is MNHNY and CDR2 is SVGAGI (reference sequence). The CDR3 extends over 14 amino acids. V was pared by 4 bases and J by 5 bases, with 2 bases of the junction left unmatched. Here the CDR3 DNA reads TGTGCCAGCAGTTCGACAGGGGGCGATCAGCCCCAGCATTTT. Translation: CASSSTGGDQPQHF.

In DNA form, the CDR3 reads TGTGCCAGCAGCACGGGACAGGGAAATCCATATGAGCAGTTCTTC. This translates into CASSTGQGNPYEQFF. The rearrangement links TRBV11-2 to TRBJ2-1; 9 bases are shared with TRBD1. Germline V lookup: CDR1 SGHAT, CDR2 FQNNGV. The CDR3 is 15 residues long. Unmatched junction bases numbered 10, after V lost 5 bases and J lost 8 bases.

The rearrangement joins TRBV19 to TRBJ1-1, with 7 bases aligning to TRBD1. After removal of 9 bases from V and 5 bases from J, the junction contained 6 bases not matched to a gene. The germline gives CDR1 LNHDA, CDR2 SQIVND (reference sequence). This CDR3 spans 12 amino acids. The CDR3 DNA is TGTGCCAGCCAAGGGGGCTGGACTGAAGCTTTCTTT. This sequence encodes CASQGGWTEAFF.

The CDR3 coding sequence is TGTGCCAGCAGCAAAGGGGCACTCCGTGGTCGCGGCAATCAGCCCCAGCATTTT. Protein product: CASSKGALRGRGNQPQHF. This chain links TRBV21-1 with TRBJ1-5; TRBD1, the D gene given by the table, was not confirmed from the DNA. TRBV21-1 is recorded as a pseudogene. The CDR3 sequence is 18 residues long.

The chain is built from TRBV19 and TRBJ2-5; D is perhaps TRBD1 or TRBD2 (5 bases each). Trimming pared 3 bases from V and 5 bases from J, leaving 13 bases between. This CDR3 is built from 14 residues. Germline V gives CDR1 LNHDA, CDR2 SQIVND (reference sequence). In DNA, the CDR3 is TGTGCCAGTAGTATTTATGGGGACGGTGAGACCCAGTACTTC. Amino acid sequence: CASSIYGDGETQYF.

In its sample, this clone was seen a few times. This chain uses TRBV30 with TRBJ1-1, with 8 bases lining up with TRBD1. J gave up 2 bases and V 3 bases, and 5 bases lay outside the gene matches. The CDR3 covers 14 residues. Germline assignment: CDR1 GTSNPN and CDR2 SVGIG (reference sequence). CDR3 sequence (DNA): TGTGCCTGGAGCTTGGGACAGGTAAACACTGAAGCTTTCTTT. As protein: CAWSLGQVNTEAFF.

The rearrangement uses TRBV7-2 and TRBJ2-7, with a possible D match to TRBD2 (5 bases). This CDR3 has 13 residues. The V and J ends lost 5 bases and 6 bases respectively, with 14 bases between them. The germline CDR1 and CDR2 sequences are SGHTA and FQGNSA. The CDR3 DNA reads TGTGCCAGCAGCACATGGGGAGATGGCGAGCAGTACTTC. Protein sequence: CASSTWGDGEQYF. Combining the CDR3 with reference TRBV7-2 and TRBJ2-7 gives the whole variable domain GAGVSQSPSNKVTEKGKDVELRCDPISGHTALYWYRQSLGQGLEFLIYFQGNSAPDKSGLPSDRFSAERTGGSVSTLTIQRTQQEDSAVYLCASSTWGDGEQYFGPGTRLTVT.

With regard to this clone: Possible read error: a much larger clone is one base away. At the DNA level, this CDR3 is encoded by other sequences in the same sample as well. The genes are TRBV27 and TRBJ2-1, with D possibly matching TRBD1 (6 bases). V gave up 8 bases and J gave up 4 bases, with 9 bases separating them. CDR1 MNHEY and CDR2 SMNVEV come from the germline V gene (reference sequence). The CDR3 is 12 amino acids. Here the CDR3 reads CASGTGYNEQFF. As DNA, the CDR3 is TGTGCCAGCGGTACAGGGTACAATGAGCAGTTCTTC.

The rearrangement joins TRBV4-1 to TRBJ1-5; 10 bases fit TRBD1. The CDR3 covers 15 residues. Germline V lookup: CDR1 MGHRA, CDR2 YSYEKL. Germline trimming cut 2 bases from V and 5 bases from J; bases unmatched to any gene: 3. CDR3 coding DNA: TGCGCCAGCAGCCAATGGACAGGGGGTTATCAGCCCCAGCATTTT. This translates into CASSQWTGGYQPQHF.

The CDR3: CASSFFGVYNEQFF. CDR3 sequence (DNA): TGTGCCAGCAGCTTTTTCGGGGTTTACAATGAGCAGTTCTTC. V is TRBV7-8 and J is TRBJ2-1; the D gene is possibly TRBD2 (5 bases). Trimming left V 3 bases short and J 4 bases short, with 10 bases between. This CDR3 comprises 14 residues. Germline V CDR1 and CDR2: SGHVS, FQNEAQ.

The sample holds a few counts of this clone. This rearrangement joins TRBV4-3 to TRBJ2-3, with D perhaps TRBD1 (5 bases). Trimming pared 5 bases from V and 0 bases from J, leaving 21 bases between. Looked up from germline, CDR1 is LGHNA and CDR2 is YSLEER. The length of the CDR3 is 18 residues. CDR3 residues: CASSSRDSWTLSTDTQYF. CDR3 nucleotides: TGCGCCAGCAGCTCGCGAGACTCGTGGACACTTAGCACAGATACGCAGTATTTT.

The chain uses TRBV11-2 and TRBJ2-2; TRBD1 aligns across 8 bases. The CDR3 consists of 15 residues. After removal of 5 bases from V and 4 bases from J, the junction contained 6 bases not matched to a gene. Germline CDR1 SGHAT, CDR2 FQNNGV. The CDR3 reads CASSDDRGPTGELFF. The CDR3 DNA follows: TGTGCCAGCAGCGACGACAGGGGACCCACCGGGGAGCTGTTTTTT.